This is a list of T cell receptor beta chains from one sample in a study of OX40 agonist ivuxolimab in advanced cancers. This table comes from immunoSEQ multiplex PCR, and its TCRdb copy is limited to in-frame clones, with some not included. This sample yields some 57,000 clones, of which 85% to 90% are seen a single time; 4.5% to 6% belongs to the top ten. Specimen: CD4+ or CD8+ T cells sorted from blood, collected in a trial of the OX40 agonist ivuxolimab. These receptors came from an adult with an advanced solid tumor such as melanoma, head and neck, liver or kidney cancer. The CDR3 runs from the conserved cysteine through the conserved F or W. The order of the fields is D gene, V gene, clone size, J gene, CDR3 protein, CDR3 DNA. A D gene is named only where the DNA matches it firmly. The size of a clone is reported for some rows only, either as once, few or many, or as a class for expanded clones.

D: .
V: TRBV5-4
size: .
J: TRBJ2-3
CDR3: CASSLSGASGTDTQYF
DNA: TGTGCCAGCAGCTTGTCGGGTGCCTCGGGCACAGATACGCAGTATTTT

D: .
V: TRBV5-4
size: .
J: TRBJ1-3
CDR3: CASSQTISTEYSGNTIYF
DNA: TGTGCCAGCAGCCAGACTATTTCGACAGAGTACTCTGGAAACACCATATATTTT

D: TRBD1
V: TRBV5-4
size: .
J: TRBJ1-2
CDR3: CASSSTGDYGYTF
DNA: TGTGCCAGCAGCTCGACAGGGGATTATGGCTACACCTTC

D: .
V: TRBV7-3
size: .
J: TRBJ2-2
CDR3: CASSLGYTGELFF
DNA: TGTGCCAGCAGCTTAGGGTACACCGGGGAGCTGTTTTTT

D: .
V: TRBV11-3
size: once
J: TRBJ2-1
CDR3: CASSPRESSYNEQFF
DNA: TGTGCCAGCAGCCCTCGGGAGAGCTCCTACAATGAGCAGTTCTTC

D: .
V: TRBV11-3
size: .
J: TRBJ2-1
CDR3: CASSLGAGPSYNEQFF
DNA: TGTGCCAGCAGCTTAGGGGCAGGGCCGTCCTACAATGAGCAGTTCTTC

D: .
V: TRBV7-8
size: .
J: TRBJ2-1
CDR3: CASSPGPRSYNEQFF
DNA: TGTGCCAGCAGCCCCGGACCGCGCTCCTACAATGAGCAGTTCTTC

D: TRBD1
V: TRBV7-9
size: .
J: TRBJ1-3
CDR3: CASSPNQGVAGNTIYF
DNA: TGTGCCAGCAGCCCTAATCAGGGGGTAGCTGGAAACACCATATATTTT

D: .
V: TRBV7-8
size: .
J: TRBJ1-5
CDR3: CASSPMGADQPQHF
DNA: TGTGCCAGCAGCCCCATGGGGGCAGATCAGCCCCAGCATTTT

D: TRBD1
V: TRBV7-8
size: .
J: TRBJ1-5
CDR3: CASSKDRGDLSNQPQHF
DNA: TGTGCCAGCAGCAAGGACAGGGGCGACCTTAGCAATCAGCCCCAGCATTTT

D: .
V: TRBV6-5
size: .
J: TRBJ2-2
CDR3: CASSYSGGRDGELFF
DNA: TGTGCCAGCAGTTACTCCGGGGGGCGGGACGGGGAGCTGTTTTTT

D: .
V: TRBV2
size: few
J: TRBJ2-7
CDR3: CASIEGGLTYEQYF
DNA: TGTGCCAGCATCGAGGGGGGTTTGACCTACGAGCAGTACTTC

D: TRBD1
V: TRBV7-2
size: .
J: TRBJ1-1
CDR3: CASSSGQARVAFF
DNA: TGTGCCAGCAGCTCTGGACAGGCCAGGGTAGCTTTCTTT

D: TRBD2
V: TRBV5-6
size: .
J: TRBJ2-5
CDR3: CASSPVGLAGGGGPGTQYF
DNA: TGTGCCAGCAGCCCCGTGGGACTAGCGGGAGGGGGAGGGCCCGGGACCCAGTACTTC

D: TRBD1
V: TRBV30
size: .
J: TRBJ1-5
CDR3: CAWGTGEPQHF
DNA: TGTGCCTGGGGGACAGGAGAGCCCCAGCATTTT

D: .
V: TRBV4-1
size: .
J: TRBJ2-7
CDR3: CASSQGDVLSRGEQYF
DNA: TGCGCCAGCAGCCAAGGGGACGTCCTATCGAGGGGCGAGCAGTACTTC

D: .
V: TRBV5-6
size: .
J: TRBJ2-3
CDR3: CASSQTGDTQYF
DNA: TGTGCCAGCAGCCAGACAGGAGATACGCAGTATTTT

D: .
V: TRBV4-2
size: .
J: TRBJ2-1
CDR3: CASSQEEQGFSYNEQFF
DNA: TGTGCCAGCAGCCAAGAAGAACAGGGCTTCTCCTACAATGAGCAGTTCTTC

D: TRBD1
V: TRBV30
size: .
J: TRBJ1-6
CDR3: CAWSGQGGRSPLHF
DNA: TGTGCCTGGAGTGGACAGGGGGGTCGTTCACCCCTCCACTTT

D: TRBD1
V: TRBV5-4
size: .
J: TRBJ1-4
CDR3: CASSPGQENEKLFF
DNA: TGTGCCAGCAGCCCGGGACAGGAAAATGAAAAACTGTTTTTT

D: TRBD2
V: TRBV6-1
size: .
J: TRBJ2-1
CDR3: CASSRTSGYYNEQFF
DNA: TGTGCCAGCAGTCGGACTAGCGGGTATTACAATGAGCAGTTCTTC

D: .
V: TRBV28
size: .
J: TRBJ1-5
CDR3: CASSPISNQPQHF
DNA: TGTGCCAGCAGTCCCATTAGCAATCAGCCCCAGCATTTT

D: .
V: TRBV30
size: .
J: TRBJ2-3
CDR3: CAWRVDEHPPGDTQYF
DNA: TGTGCCTGGAGGGTGGACGAGCACCCCCCGGGAGATACGCAGTATTTT

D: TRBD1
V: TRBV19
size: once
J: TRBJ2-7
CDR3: CASSIGYRGPAYEQYF
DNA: TGTGCCAGTAGTATAGGATACAGGGGGCCCGCCTACGAGCAGTACTTC

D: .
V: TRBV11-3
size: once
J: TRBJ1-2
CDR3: CASSSAGSYGYTF
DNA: TGTGCCAGCAGCTCAGCAGGCTCCTATGGCTACACCTTC

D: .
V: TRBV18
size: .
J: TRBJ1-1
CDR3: CASSPSGQMNTEAFF
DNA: TGTGCCAGCTCACCCTCGGGGCAGATGAACACTGAAGCTTTCTTT

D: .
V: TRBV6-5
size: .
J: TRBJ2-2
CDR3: CASSPITQGELFF
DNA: TGTGCCAGCAGTCCGATAACCCAAGGGGAGCTGTTTTTT

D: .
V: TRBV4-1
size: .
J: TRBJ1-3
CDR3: CASPGARGNTIYF
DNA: TGCGCCAGCCCCGGGGCAAGGGGAAACACCATATATTTT

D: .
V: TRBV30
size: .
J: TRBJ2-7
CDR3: CAWSASGRGSSYEQYF
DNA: TGTGCCTGGAGCGCGTCAGGGCGGGGAAGCTCCTACGAGCAGTACTTC

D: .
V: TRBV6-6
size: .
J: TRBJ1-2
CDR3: CASSDSGYTF
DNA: TGTGCCAGCAGTGATTCGGGCTACACCTTC

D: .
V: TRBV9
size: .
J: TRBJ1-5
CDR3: CASSPLPGEPQHF
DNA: TGTGCCAGCAGCCCCCTCCCAGGTGAGCCCCAGCATTTT

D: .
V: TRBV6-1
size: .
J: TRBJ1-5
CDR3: CASSVSWQAHQPQHF
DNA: TGTGCCAGCAGTGTCTCCTGGCAGGCTCATCAGCCCCAGCATTTT

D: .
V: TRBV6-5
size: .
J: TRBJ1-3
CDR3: CASSYSTAGTGNTIYF
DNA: TGTGCCAGCAGTTACTCGACCGCGGGGACTGGAAACACCATATATTTT

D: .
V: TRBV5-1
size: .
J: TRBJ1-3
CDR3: CASSLDFGGRPGNTIYF
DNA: TGCGCCAGCAGCTTGGACTTCGGGGGGAGACCTGGAAACACCATATATTTT

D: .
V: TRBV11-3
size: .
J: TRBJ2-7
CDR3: CASSFTGSHEQYF
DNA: TGTGCCAGCAGCTTTACGGGGTCCCACGAGCAGTACTTC

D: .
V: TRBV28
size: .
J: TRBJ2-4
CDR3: CASSLTAYIQYF
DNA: TGTGCCAGCAGTTTAACGGCGTACATTCAGTACTTC

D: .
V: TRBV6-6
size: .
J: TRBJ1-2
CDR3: CASSLQGSPNYGYTF
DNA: TGTGCCAGCAGTTTACAAGGGAGCCCTAACTATGGCTACACCTTC

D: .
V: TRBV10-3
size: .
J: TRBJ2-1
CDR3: CAISQGNPYNEQFF
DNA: TGTGCCATCAGCCAGGGGAACCCCTACAATGAGCAGTTCTTC

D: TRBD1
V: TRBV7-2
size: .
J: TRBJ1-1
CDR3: CASSPRDRGVEAFF
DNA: TGTGCCAGCAGCCCCCGGGACAGGGGGGTTGAAGCTTTCTTT

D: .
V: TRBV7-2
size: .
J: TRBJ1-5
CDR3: CASSLAWAGQPQHF
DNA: TGTGCCAGCAGCTTAGCCTGGGCTGGTCAGCCCCAGCATTTT

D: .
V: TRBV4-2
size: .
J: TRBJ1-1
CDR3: CASSQVERGSEAFF
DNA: TGTGCCAGCAGCCAAGTTGAGCGTGGAAGTGAAGCTTTCTTT

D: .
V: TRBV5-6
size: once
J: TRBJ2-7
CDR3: CASSQTIRTNYYEQYF
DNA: TGTGCCAGCAGCCAAACCATAAGGACTAACTACTACGAGCAGTACTTC

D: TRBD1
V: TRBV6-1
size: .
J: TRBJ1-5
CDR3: CASTLTGGGQPQHF
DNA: TGTGCCAGCACCCTGACAGGGGGCGGCCAGCCCCAGCATTTT

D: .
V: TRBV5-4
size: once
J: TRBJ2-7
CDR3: CASSPRAAPVYEQYF
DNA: TGTGCCAGCAGCCCACGGGCGGCCCCGGTTTACGAGCAGTACTTC

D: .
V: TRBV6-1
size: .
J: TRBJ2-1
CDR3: CASSNEGTLNNEQFF
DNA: TGTGCCAGCAGTAACGAGGGGACTCTGAACAATGAGCAGTTCTTC

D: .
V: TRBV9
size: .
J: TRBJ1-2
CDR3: CASSVDTRYPNYGYTF
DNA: TGTGCCAGCAGCGTGGACACTCGGTACCCTAACTATGGCTACACCTTC

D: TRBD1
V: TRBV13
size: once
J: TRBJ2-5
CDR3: CASSLNRGEAQYF
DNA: TGTGCCAGCAGCTTAAACAGGGGTGAGGCCCAGTACTTC

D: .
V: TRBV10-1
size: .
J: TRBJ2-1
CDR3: CASSEFSRAEQFF
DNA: TGCGCCAGCAGTGAGTTCTCAAGGGCTGAGCAGTTCTTC